The clone carrying this TCR beta chain was recorded once. The method was immunoSEQ multiplex PCR; TCRdb's version includes in-frame clones alone and lacks a portion of them. The sample records under 40,000 clones, roughly 88% being singletons. Germline V gene lookup returns CDR1 LGHNA and CDR2 YNFKEQ. This CDR3 is built from 16 residues. V lost 2 bases to trimming and J lost 4 bases; unmatched junction nucleotides: 6. These data belong to a study of PD-L1 blockade in urothelial cancer. The specimen comprised PBMCs, sampled around atezolizumab (anti-PD-L1) treatment. This clonotype originated in a man between 60 and 75 years old with urothelial cancer. The V call is TRBV4-2, the J call TRBJ2-7; 12 nucleotides agree with TRBD1. The CDR3, as DNA: TGTGCCAGCAGCCAACGGGACAGGGGGCCGCAGTACGAGCAGTACTTC. It is translated as CASSQRDRGPQYEQYF.